This T cell receptor beta chain was captured by sequencing in a study of OX40 agonist ivuxolimab in advanced cancers. Study context: An anti-OX40 (CD134) antibody with agonistic activity, ivuxolimab, was administered to patients. Broader study findings: There was clonal expansion of CD4+ and CD8+ blood T cells by week 6 at 0.1 to 3.0 mg/kg.

Concerning this clone itself: What it binds is not known.

TCRdb's copy holds only in-frame clones and misses some; the assay was immunoSEQ multiplex PCR. Among tens of thousands of clones listed, 70% to 90% were seen once. The length of the CDR3 is 13 residues. CDR1 is GTSNPN and CDR2 is SVGIG in the germline V gene (reference sequence). Deletions cut 3 bases from V and 7 bases from J, with 13 bases between. The receptor comes from an adult with an advanced solid tumor such as melanoma, head and neck, liver or kidney cancer. This chain connects TRBV30 to TRBJ1-5, with a weak D call TRBD1 (6 bases). The specimen was CD4+ or CD8+ T cells sorted from blood, collected in a trial of the OX40 agonist ivuxolimab. The CDR3 region is CAWSTGTGQPQHF. The CDR3 DNA is TGTGCCTGGAGCACAGGGACTGGCCAGCCCCAGCATTTT.